One T cell receptor beta chain is described in this entry. The antigen remains unidentified. TCRdb's copy holds only in-frame clones and misses some; the assay was immunoSEQ multiplex PCR. Of about 73,000 clones listed, more than 70% are singletons. The germline CDR1 and CDR2 sequences are SGHRS and YFSETQ. This CDR3 spans 14 amino acids. Trimming pared 4 bases from V and 0 bases from J, leaving 10 bases between. These data are taken from a study of OX40 agonist ivuxolimab in advanced cancers. Study details: Ivuxolimab, which patients received intravenously every 2 weeks, was dosed at 0.01 to 10 mg/kg. Participants averaged 60 years of age (range about 23 to 90) and were 75% to 90% male. Patients with prior anti-PD-1, anti-PD-L1 or anti-CTLA-4 therapy were eligible; 35% to 50% had some.

General study points: Clonal expansion was seen in CD4+ and CD8+ blood T cells by week 6 at 0.1 to 3.0 mg/kg.

The receptor comes from an adult with an advanced solid tumor such as melanoma, head and neck, liver or kidney cancer. The sequencing used CD4+ or CD8+ T cells sorted from blood, collected in a trial of the OX40 agonist ivuxolimab. The chain carries TRBV5-1 and TRBJ1-1; D is unclear. This CDR3 is CASSPERMNTEAFF. The CDR3 bases are TGCGCCAGCAGCCCCGAGCGTATGAACACTGAAGCTTTCTTT.